These 31 T cell receptor beta chains share one sample of origin, sequenced in a study of long-term antiretroviral therapy in people with HIV. Survey-level immunoSEQ v3.0 assays were run. Only in-frame clones appear in the TCRdb table, and some are missing; sequencing was by immunoSEQ multiplex PCR. The repertoire holds about 21,000 clones, with around four fifths as singletons. Sequencing used unsorted PBMCs, obtained approximately 4 years after starting antiretroviral therapy. All receptors come from a man aged 18 to 35 with HIV.

For the CDR3, the DNA is TGTGCCAGCAGTTTGGGACAGGGCCCCTCCGAGCAGTACTTC. Its translation: CASSLGQGPSEQYF. This chain connects TRBV6-5 to TRBJ2-7, with 9 bases fitting TRBD1. This CDR3 contains 14 residues. Trimming took 4 bases from V and 6 from J; bases not matched to a gene: 7. Germline V gene sequence: CDR1 MNHEY, CDR2 SVGAGI.

This chain connects TRBV2 to TRBJ1-5; 7 nucleotides agree with TRBD1. This CDR3 contains 13 residues. V trimming: 8 bases; J trimming: 5 bases; junction bases outside the gene matches: 6. CDR1 SNHLY and CDR2 FYNNEI come from the germline V gene. In DNA, the CDR3 is TGTGCCAGCCGGCAGGGGGTGGATCAGCCCCAGCATTTT. Encoded protein: CASRQGVDQPQHF.

This clone was recorded only once. The rearrangement links TRBV29-1 to TRBJ2-7; D is tentatively TRBD1 or TRBD2 (5 bases each). The CDR3 runs to 12 residues. From germline, CDR1 is SQVTM and CDR2 ANQGSEA. The germline V and J ends were trimmed by 6 bases and 3 bases, with 12 bases remaining between them. The CDR3: CSVVRDGYEQYF. The CDR3 nucleotides read TGCAGCGTAGTCCGGGACGGCTACGAGCAGTACTTC.

This chain links TRBV30 with TRBJ1-5; D is perhaps TRBD1 (6 bases). Trimming removed 2 bases from V and 4 bases from J, with 9 bases in between. Germline V CDR1 and CDR2: GTSNPN, SVGIG (reference sequence). The CDR3 length is 13 residues. The CDR3 protein is CAWSFQGNQPQHF. The CDR3 DNA is TGTGCCTGGAGTTTTCAGGGGAATCAGCCCCAGCATTTT.

The rearrangement links TRBV19 to TRBJ1-5, with TRBD1 identical over 9 bases. Germline values: CDR1 LNHDA, CDR2 SQIVND (reference sequence). The CDR3 runs 17 residues. With V trimmed by 4 bases and J by 2 bases, 9 bases remained unmatched. The DNA for the CDR3 is TGTGCCAGTAGTACCGACAGGGGGAGCGTTGGCAATCAGCCCCAGCATTTT. Translating gives CASSTDRGSVGNQPQHF.

V gene TRBV5-1 combines with J gene TRBJ2-5, with D possibly TRBD1 on 6 matching bases. CDR3 length: 14 residues. The V and J ends lost 3 bases and 4 bases respectively, with 13 bases between them. Germline CDR1 SGHRS, CDR2 YFSETQ. The DNA of the CDR3 is TGCGCCAGCAGCTCGAATGGGGACATAGAGACCCAGTACTTC. Protein: CASSSNGDIETQYF.

This chain links TRBV5-1 with TRBJ1-4, with 10 bases matching TRBD1. The CDR3 totals 16 residues. Germline V gene data show CDR1 as SGHRS and CDR2 as YFSETQ. V shed 0 bases, J shed 5 bases, and the junction held 4 bases outside the gene matches. CDR3 in amino acids: CASSLGPGQGNEKLFF. For the CDR3, the DNA is TGCGCCAGCAGCTTGGGGCCGGGACAGGGGAATGAAAAACTGTTTTTT. The variable domain in full, with the rest retrieved from reference TRBV5-1 and TRBJ1-4, is KAGVTQTPRYLIKTRGQQVTLSCSPISGHRSVSWYQQTPGQGLQFLFEYFSETQRNKGNFPGRFSGRQFSNSRSEMNVSTLELGDSALYLCASSLGPGQGNEKLFFGSGTQLSVL.

The chain has TRBV5-1 and TRBJ2-2, with 8 bases lining up with TRBD1. Germline CDR1 reads SGHRS; CDR2 reads YFSETQ. CDR3 size: 14 residues. Unmatched junction bases numbered 0, after V lost 1 base and J lost 4 bases. CDR3 bases: TGCGCCAGCAGCTTGACAGGGGGCACCGGGGAGCTGTTTTTT. Protein sequence: CASSLTGGTGELFF.

The genes are TRBV6-1 and TRBJ2-7; D remains unclear. V lost 5 bases, J lost 3 bases, and 8 bases lay in between. The CDR3 runs to 12 residues. From germline, CDR1 is MNHNS and CDR2 SASEGT. In DNA form, the CDR3 reads TGTGCCAGCAGTCAAACCCGCTACGAGCAGTACTTC. As protein: CASSQTRYEQYF.

V gene TRBV29-1 combines with J gene TRBJ2-7, with a tentative D call TRBD2 (6 bases). The V end lost 3 bases, the J end lost 6 bases, and 18 bases lay between the germline ends. Germline CDR1 SQVTM, CDR2 ANQGSEA. This CDR3 is built from 14 residues. This CDR3 reads CSVERGSLRGEQYF. The CDR3 DNA reads TGCAGCGTTGAGCGGGGAAGTTTACGGGGCGAGCAGTACTTC.

The chain employs TRBV27 and TRBJ2-7; 7 bases line up with TRBD2. With 5 bases clipped from V and 3 bases from J, the junction kept 7 bases outside the gene matches. Germline CDR1 is MNHEY and CDR2 is SMNVEV (reference sequence). The CDR3 sequence is 14 residues long. For the CDR3, the DNA is TGTGCCAGCAGTCTAACGGGGGAGGGCTACGAGCAGTACGTC. It encodes CASSLTGEGYEQYV.

This sequence joins TRBV7-9 and TRBJ1-3; unclear D gene. From germline, CDR1 is SEHNR and CDR2 FQNEAQ (reference sequence). V lost 5 bases, J lost 0 bases, and 8 bases lay in between. The length of the CDR3 is 14 residues. In nucleotides, the CDR3 is TGTGCCAGCAGCCTCATGTCCTCTGGAAACACCATATATTTT. Translation gives CASSLMSSGNTIYF.

This clone turned up a few times. This sequence joins TRBV2 and TRBJ2-7, with 7 bases aligning to TRBD2. The V gene's germline CDR1 is SNHLY and CDR2 FYNNEI. This CDR3 has 15 residues. J lost 0 bases, V lost 8 bases, and 10 bases had no gene match. The DNA of the CDR3 is TGTGCCAGCGGGGGGGGTGCGGTCAGCTCCTACGAGCAGTACTTC. It specifies CASGGGAVSSYEQYF.

This clone was detected only a few times. The chain uses TRBV10-3 and TRBJ2-7; D not resolved. The CDR3 is 12 residues long. Deletions cut 3 bases from V and 3 bases from J, with 6 bases between. The germline CDR1 and CDR2 sequences are ENHRY and SYGVKD. DNA of the CDR3: TGTGCCATCAGTGACCTTAGCTACGAGCAGTACTTC. It encodes CAISDLSYEQYF.

V gene TRBV18 combines with J gene TRBJ2-1; D possibly matches TRBD1 or TRBD2 (5 bases each). There are 12 residues in the CDR3. The germline gives CDR1 KGHSH, CDR2 LQKENI. V lost 3 bases and J 8 bases, leaving 8 bases between the germline ends. The DNA of the CDR3 is TGTGCCAGCTCACCGGGACCAGATGAGCAGTTCTTC. Protein product: CASSPGPDEQFF.

V is TRBV10-3 and J is TRBJ1-2; perhaps TRBD1 as D (5 bases). Trimming removed 0 bases at V and 3 bases at J, with 11 bases between. This CDR3 has 15 residues. CDR1 and CDR2 from the germline V gene are ENHRY and SYGVKD. CDR3 nucleotide sequence: TGTGCCATCAGTGAGTCGCGCGGGGCCCACTATGGCTACACCTTC. Its translation: CAISESRGAHYGYTF.

This clone was recorded a few times. The chain employs TRBV9 and TRBJ1-5, with a weak D call TRBD1 (5 bases). The CDR3 is 15 residues long. Trimming cost V 4 bases and J 7 bases, with 18 bases left between them. Germline CDR1 SGDLS, CDR2 YYNGEE. The CDR3 DNA is TGTGCCAGCAGCCCTTCGGGGGGGGTGGGCCAGCCCCAGCATTTT. Encoded protein: CASSPSGGVGQPQHF.

This clone is medium-sized (0.01 to 0.1%) by share. This CDR3 reads CASSWTGGSGGYTF. CDR3 nucleotides: TGTGCCAGTAGCTGGACAGGGGGCTCGGGTGGCTACACCTTC. This chain links TRBV19 with TRBJ1-2; 11 bases are shared with TRBD1. This CDR3 comprises 14 residues. V lost 6 bases, J lost 7 bases, and 7 bases stayed unmatched. Germline CDR1 reads LNHDA; CDR2 reads SQIVND (reference sequence). The full variable domain, completed using reference TRBV19 and TRBJ1-2, is DGGITQSPKYLFRKEGQNVTLSCEQNLNHDAMYWYRQDPGQGLRLIYYSQIVNDFQKGDIAEGYSVSREKKESFPLTVTSAQKNPTAFYLCASSWTGGSGGYTFGSGTRLTVV.

This clone was picked up a small number of times. The V and J genes are TRBV7-9 and TRBJ1-1; the D gene is possibly TRBD1 (5 bases). From germline, CDR1 is SEHNR and CDR2 FQNEAQ (reference sequence). There are 14 residues in the CDR3. Trimming left V 3 bases short and J 0 bases short, with 8 bases between. As DNA, the CDR3 is TGTGCCAGCAGCTTGGGGGGGTTGAACACTGAAGCTTTCTTT. Protein sequence: CASSLGGLNTEAFF.

The J gene is TRBJ1-2, the V gene TRBV5-6, with 10 positions matching TRBD1. The CDR3 sequence is 16 residues long. After removal of 3 bases from V and 5 bases from J, the junction contained 10 bases not matched to a gene. In germline, CDR1 is SGHDT, CDR2 YYEEEE. This CDR3 reads CASSSFPGQGLYGYTF. Here the CDR3 DNA reads TGTGCCAGCAGCTCGTTCCCGGGACAGGGGCTATATGGCTACACCTTC.

The gene calls are TRBV10-3 and TRBJ2-2; 7 positions agree with TRBD1. V shed 9 bases, J shed 6 bases, and the junction held 7 bases outside the gene matches. CDR3 length: 13 residues. Per germline, CDR1 ENHRY and CDR2 SYGVKD. The CDR3 spells CAITGEEAGELFF. CDR3 in DNA: TGTGCCATTACAGGGGAAGAAGCCGGGGAGCTGTTTTTT.

The chain employs TRBV9 and TRBJ1-2; TRBD1 is a possible D gene (5 bases). Germline assignment: CDR1 SGDLS and CDR2 YYNGEE. The CDR3 totals 15 residues. Deletions cut 0 bases from V and 5 bases from J, with 14 bases between. Written as DNA, the CDR3 is TGTGCCAGCAGCGTAGATGGGGGAGGGATATATGGCTACACCTTC. Its protein product is CASSVDGGGIYGYTF.

The V call is TRBV2, the J call TRBJ1-2; TRBD1 aligns across 7 bases. The CDR3 runs to 13 residues. V was pared by 4 bases and J by 7 bases, with 6 bases of the junction left unmatched. CDR1 and CDR2 from the germline V gene are SNHLY and FYNNEI. The CDR3 region is CASSGDRNRGYTF. The CDR3 DNA sequence: TGTGCCAGCAGTGGGGACAGAAATCGTGGCTACACCTTC.

This rearrangement joins TRBV6-4 to TRBJ2-3, with D unresolved. The germline V gene encodes CDR1 MRHNA and CDR2 SNTAGT. V was pared by 2 bases and J by 0 bases, with 3 bases between. This CDR3 comprises 13 residues. This CDR3 is CASSDGSTDTQYF. The CDR3 region has the DNA TGTGCCAGCAGTGACGGGAGCACAGATACGCAGTATTTT.

In this sample, this clone turned up once. The chain uses TRBV6-6 and TRBJ1-2, with D possibly being TRBD1 (5 bases). The CDR3 contains 15 residues. Germline V CDR1 and CDR2: MNHNY, SVGAGI (reference sequence). V lost 9 bases and J 0 bases, leaving 17 bases between the germline ends. The CDR3 DNA sequence: TGTGCCAGTCACCTAGGAAGGGGCTCTAACTATGGCTACACCTTC. Its translation: CASHLGRGSNYGYTF.

The chain links TRBV7-9 to TRBJ2-3; 13 nucleotides line up with TRBD2. Trimming took 5 bases from V and 6 from J; bases not matched to a gene: 8. CDR1 and CDR2 (germline): SEHNR, FQNEAQ (reference sequence). This CDR3 contains 16 residues. For the CDR3, the DNA is TGTGCCAGCAGCCTAGGACTAGCGGGGGTCGGGGATACGCAGTATTTT. This gives the protein CASSLGLAGVGDTQYF.

The chain carries TRBV18 and TRBJ1-1; no reliable D call. V was trimmed by 6 bases and J by 3 bases, leaving 14 bases between them. Germline lookup yields CDR1 KGHSH and CDR2 LQKENI. CDR3 length: 14 amino acids. DNA of the CDR3: TGTGCCAGCTCTCCCGTTGGCGGGGACACTGAAGCTTTCTTT. It codes for CASSPVGGDTEAFF.

The chain couples TRBV27 to TRBJ2-2; D gene uncertain. Germline V gene data show CDR1 as MNHEY and CDR2 as SMNVEV (reference sequence). Deletions cut 5 bases from V and 0 bases from J, with 13 bases between. This CDR3 is built from 16 residues. The chain's CDR3 is CASSLGRTPNTGELFF. CDR3 nucleotide sequence: TGTGCCAGCAGTCTTGGACGGACCCCGAACACCGGGGAGCTGTTTTTT.

The chain is built from TRBV4-1 and TRBJ1-4; 11 bases align to TRBD1. Unmatched junction bases numbered 7, after V lost 2 bases and J lost 8 bases. The CDR3 is 16 amino acids. CDR1 and CDR2 (germline): MGHRA, YSYEKL. The CDR3 spells CASSQNEGQGGEKLFF. Here the CDR3 DNA reads TGCGCCAGCAGCCAAAACGAGGGACAGGGGGGAGAAAAACTGTTTTTT.

V usage is TRBV7-9 and J usage is TRBJ2-1, with 8 bases matching TRBD1. V dropped 5 bases and J dropped 2; count of bases not matched to a gene: 8. CDR1 and CDR2 (germline): SEHNR, FQNEAQ (reference sequence). The CDR3 covers 16 residues. CDR3 region: CASSRAGTGAYNEQFF. The CDR3 bases are TGTGCCAGCAGCCGCGCCGGGACAGGAGCCTACAATGAGCAGTTCTTC.

The rearrangement links TRBV7-9 to TRBJ1-6; 7 bases align to TRBD1. Trimming removed 3 bases from V and 6 bases from J; junction bases left unmatched: 2. CDR3 length: 14 residues. Germline V gene lookup returns CDR1 SEHNR and CDR2 FQNEAQ (reference sequence). The chain's CDR3 is CASSLGQLNSPLHF. The DNA for the CDR3 is TGTGCCAGCAGCTTGGGACAGCTTAATTCACCCCTCCACTTT.